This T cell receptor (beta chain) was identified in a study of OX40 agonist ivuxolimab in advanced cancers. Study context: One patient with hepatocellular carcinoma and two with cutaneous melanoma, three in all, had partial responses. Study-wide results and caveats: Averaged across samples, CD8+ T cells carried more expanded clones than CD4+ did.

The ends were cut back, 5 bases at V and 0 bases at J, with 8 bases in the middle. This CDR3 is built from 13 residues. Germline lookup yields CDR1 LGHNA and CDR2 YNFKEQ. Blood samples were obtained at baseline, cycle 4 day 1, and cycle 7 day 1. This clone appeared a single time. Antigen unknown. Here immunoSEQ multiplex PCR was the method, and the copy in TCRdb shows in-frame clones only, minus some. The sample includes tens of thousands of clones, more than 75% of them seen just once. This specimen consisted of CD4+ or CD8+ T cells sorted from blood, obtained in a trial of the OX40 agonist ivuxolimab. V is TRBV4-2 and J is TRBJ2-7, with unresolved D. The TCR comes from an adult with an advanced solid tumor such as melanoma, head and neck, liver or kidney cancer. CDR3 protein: CASSSVSSYEQYF. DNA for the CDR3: TGTGCCAGCAGCTCAGTTAGCTCCTACGAGCAGTACTTC.